This paragraph reports one TCR beta chain. Repertoires were generated with immunoSEQ multiplex PCR, while TCRdb's copy carries only in-frame clones and drops some. Of approximately 40,000 clones in the sample, roughly 89% are singletons; the top ten hold about 0.6%. The data originate from a study of T cell changes during pregnancy in multiple sclerosis. V shed 8 bases and J shed 7 bases, with 14 bases lying between them. Germline assignment: CDR1 MNHEY and CDR2 SVGAGI. The CDR3 runs to 12 residues. The chain joins TRBV6-5 to TRBJ1-2; a weak D match, TRBD1 (5 bases). The receptor was isolated from a female donor with multiple sclerosis, enrolled in a pregnancy study. The sequencing used CD4+ T cells from peripheral blood mononuclear cells, collected before pregnancy. CDR3: CASGRGMRGYTF. The CDR3 DNA is TGTGCCAGCGGGAGGGGCATGCGTGGCTACACCTTC.